This T cell receptor (beta chain) was identified in a study of T-cell memory formation after mild COVID-19. This clonotype has more than one count but fewer than ten. The antigen remains undetermined. The CDR3 runs 15 residues. In germline, CDR1 is KGHSH, CDR2 LQKENI. V trimming: 4 bases; J trimming: 3 bases; junction bases outside the gene matches: 6. TCRdb recomputed calls from the 5' RACE reads with MiXCR, one row per CDR3 protein. The table records 550,000 to 700,000 distinct CDR3 sequences, 18% of them present only once. Study-wide results and caveats: Nothing showed for sure that second-wave clones peaking on day 37 were SARS-CoV-2 specific. There was a balanced CD4/CD8 profile in clones contracting day 15 to 85, and later expanders leaned CD4+. The study found contracting CD4+ clones mainly in CM and EM and contracting CD8+ clones in EMRA.

The J gene is TRBJ1-2, the V gene TRBV18; TRBD1 agrees at 9 bases. This clonotype was sampled from an adult woman who had mild COVID-19 (a few samples of this study predate the infection). Cell type and time point are not known. Sequenced input: PBMCs or a T cell subset sorted from them (not recorded which). The CDR3 DNA reads as TGTGCCAGCTCACACAAGGACAGGGGTGACTATGGCTACACCTTC. It translates to CASSHKDRGDYGYTF.